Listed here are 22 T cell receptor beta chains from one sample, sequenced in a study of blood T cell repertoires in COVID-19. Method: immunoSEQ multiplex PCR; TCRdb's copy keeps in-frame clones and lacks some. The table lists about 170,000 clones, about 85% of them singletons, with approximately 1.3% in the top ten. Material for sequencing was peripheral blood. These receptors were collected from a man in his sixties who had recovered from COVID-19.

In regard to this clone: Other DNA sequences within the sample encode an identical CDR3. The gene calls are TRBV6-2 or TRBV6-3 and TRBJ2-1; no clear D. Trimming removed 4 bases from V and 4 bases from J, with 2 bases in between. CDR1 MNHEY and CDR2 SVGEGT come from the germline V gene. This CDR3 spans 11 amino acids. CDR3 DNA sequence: TGTGCCAGCAGTTTATACAATGAGCAGTTCTTC. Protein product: CASSLYNEQFF.

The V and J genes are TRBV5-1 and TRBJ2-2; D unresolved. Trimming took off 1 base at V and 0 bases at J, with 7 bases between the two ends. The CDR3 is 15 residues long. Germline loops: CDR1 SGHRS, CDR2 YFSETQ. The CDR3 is CASSLMRPNTGELFF. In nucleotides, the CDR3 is TGCGCCAGCAGCTTGATGCGGCCGAACACCGGGGAGCTGTTTTTT.

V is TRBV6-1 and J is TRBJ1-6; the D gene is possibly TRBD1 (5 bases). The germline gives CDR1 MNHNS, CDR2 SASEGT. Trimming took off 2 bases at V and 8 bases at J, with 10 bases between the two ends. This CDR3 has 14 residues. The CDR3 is CASSETGFYSPLHF. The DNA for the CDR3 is TGTGCCAGCAGTGAAACAGGCTTTTATTCACCCCTCCACTTT.

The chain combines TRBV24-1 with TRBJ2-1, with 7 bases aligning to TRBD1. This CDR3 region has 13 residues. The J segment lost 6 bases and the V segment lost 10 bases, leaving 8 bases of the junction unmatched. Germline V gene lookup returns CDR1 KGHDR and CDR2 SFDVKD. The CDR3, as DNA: TGTGCCACGGGGGACAGATTGATCAATGAGCAGTTCTTC. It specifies CATGDRLINEQFF.

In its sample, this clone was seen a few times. CDR3 sequence reads: CASNPRPGEATGELFF. The CDR3 coding sequence is TGCGCCAGCAACCCGCGGCCGGGGGAGGCCACCGGGGAGCTGTTTTTT. The chain links TRBV5-1 to TRBJ2-2; D is possibly TRBD2 (6 bases). Germline V CDR1 and CDR2: SGHRS, YFSETQ. V lost 6 bases and J 4 bases, leaving 19 bases between the germline ends. This CDR3 is built from 16 residues.

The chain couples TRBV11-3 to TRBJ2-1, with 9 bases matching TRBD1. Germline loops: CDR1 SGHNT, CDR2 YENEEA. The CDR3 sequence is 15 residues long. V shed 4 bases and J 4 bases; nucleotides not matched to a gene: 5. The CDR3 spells CASSSRDREYNEQFF. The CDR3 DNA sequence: TGTGCCAGCAGCTCCCGGGACAGGGAGTACAATGAGCAGTTCTTC.

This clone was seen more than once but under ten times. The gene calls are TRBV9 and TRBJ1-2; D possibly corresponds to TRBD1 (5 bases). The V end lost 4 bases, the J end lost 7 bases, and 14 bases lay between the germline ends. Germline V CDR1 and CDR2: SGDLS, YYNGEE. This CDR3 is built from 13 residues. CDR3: CASSTPSGGGYTF. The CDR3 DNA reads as TGTGCCAGCAGCACCCCCTCCGGGGGTGGCTACACCTTC. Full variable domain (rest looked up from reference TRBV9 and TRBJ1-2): DSGVTQTPKHLITATGQRVTLRCSPRSGDLSVYWYQQSLDQGLQFLIQYYNGEERAKGNILERFSAQQFPDLHSELNLSSLELGDSALYFCASSTPSGGGYTFGSGTRLTVV.

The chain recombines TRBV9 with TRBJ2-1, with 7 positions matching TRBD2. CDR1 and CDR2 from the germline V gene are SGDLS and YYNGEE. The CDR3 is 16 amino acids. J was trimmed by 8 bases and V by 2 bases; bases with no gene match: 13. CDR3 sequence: CASSVSTSVGRDEQFF. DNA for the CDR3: TGTGCCAGCAGCGTGTCCACCTCAGTAGGGAGGGATGAGCAGTTCTTC.

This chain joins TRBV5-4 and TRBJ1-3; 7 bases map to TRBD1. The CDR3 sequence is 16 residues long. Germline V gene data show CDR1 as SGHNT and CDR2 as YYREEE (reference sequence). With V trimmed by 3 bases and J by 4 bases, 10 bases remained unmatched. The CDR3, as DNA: TGTGCCAGCAGCTCCAACAGGGGAATGGGCGGAAACACCATATATTTT. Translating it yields CASSSNRGMGGNTIYF.

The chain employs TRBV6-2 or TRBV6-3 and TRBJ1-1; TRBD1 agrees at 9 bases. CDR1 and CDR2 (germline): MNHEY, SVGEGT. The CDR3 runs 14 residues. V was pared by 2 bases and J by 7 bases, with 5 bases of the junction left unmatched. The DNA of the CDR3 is TGTGCCAGCAGTTACGTTACAGGGGGCCTTGAAGCTTTCTTT. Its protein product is CASSYVTGGLEAFF.

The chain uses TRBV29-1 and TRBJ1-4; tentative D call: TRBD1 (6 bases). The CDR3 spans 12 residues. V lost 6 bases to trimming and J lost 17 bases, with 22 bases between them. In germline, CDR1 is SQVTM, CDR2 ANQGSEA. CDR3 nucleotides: TGCAGCGTGGGACGACAGGACGGTGGGAATTTTTTT. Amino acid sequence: CSVGRQDGGNFF.

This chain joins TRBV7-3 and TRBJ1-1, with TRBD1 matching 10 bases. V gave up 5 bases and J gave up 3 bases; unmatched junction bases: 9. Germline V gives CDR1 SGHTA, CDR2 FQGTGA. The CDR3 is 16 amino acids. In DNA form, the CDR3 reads TGTGCCAGCAGCCCGGGACAGGGGAGAGGCGACACTGAAGCTTTCTTT. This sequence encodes CASSPGQGRGDTEAFF.

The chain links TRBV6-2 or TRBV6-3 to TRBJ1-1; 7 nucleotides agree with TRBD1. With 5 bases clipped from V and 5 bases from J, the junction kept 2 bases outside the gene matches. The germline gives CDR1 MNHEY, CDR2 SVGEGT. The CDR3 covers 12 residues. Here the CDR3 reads CASSRQGTEAFF. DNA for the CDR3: TGTGCCAGCAGTCGACAGGGAACTGAAGCTTTCTTT.

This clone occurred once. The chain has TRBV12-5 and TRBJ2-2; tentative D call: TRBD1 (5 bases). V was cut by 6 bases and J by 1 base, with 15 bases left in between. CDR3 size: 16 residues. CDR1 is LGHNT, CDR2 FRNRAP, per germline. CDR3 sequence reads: CASGFWWQGNTGELFF. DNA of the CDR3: TGTGCTAGTGGGTTCTGGTGGCAGGGGAACACCGGGGAGCTGTTTTTT.

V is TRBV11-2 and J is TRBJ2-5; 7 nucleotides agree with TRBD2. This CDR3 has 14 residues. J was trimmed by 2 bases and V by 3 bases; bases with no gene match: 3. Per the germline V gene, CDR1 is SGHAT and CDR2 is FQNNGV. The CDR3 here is CASSFAGGQETQYF. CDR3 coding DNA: TGTGCCAGCAGCTTTGCCGGGGGGCAAGAGACCCAGTACTTC.

CDR3: CASSPGVGTEAFF. The CDR3 nucleotides read TGTGCCAGCAGCCCAGGGGTGGGCACTGAAGCTTTCTTT. The V gene is TRBV28, the J gene TRBJ1-1; D perhaps matches TRBD1 (6 bases). Looked up from germline, CDR1 is MDHEN and CDR2 is SYDVKM. Trimming pared 6 bases from V and 4 bases from J, leaving 12 bases between. CDR3 length: 13 amino acids.

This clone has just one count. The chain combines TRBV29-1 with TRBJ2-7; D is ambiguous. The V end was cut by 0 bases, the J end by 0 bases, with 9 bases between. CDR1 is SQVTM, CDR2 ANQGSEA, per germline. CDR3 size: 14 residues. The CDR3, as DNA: TGCAGCGTTGAAGAGACAAGATTCTCCTACGAGCAGTACTTC. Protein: CSVEETRFSYEQYF.

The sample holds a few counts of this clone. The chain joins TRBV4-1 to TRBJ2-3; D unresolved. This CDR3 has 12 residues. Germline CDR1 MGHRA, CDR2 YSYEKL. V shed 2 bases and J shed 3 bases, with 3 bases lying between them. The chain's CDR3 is CASSQPTDTQYF. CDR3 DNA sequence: TGCGCCAGCAGCCAACCAACAGATACGCAGTATTTT.

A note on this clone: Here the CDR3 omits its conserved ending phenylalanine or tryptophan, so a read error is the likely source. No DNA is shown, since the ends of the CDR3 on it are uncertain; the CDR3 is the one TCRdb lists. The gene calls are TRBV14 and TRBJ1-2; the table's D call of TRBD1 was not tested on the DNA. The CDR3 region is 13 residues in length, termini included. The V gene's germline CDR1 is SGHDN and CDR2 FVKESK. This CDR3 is CASSRLTGPSLRV.

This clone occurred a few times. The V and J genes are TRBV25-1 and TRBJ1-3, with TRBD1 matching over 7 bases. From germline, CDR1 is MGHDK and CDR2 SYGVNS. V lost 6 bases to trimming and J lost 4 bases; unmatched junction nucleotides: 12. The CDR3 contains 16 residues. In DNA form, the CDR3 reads TGTGCCAGCAGCCTTGCTAACAGGGGTTACGGAAACACCATATATTTT. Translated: CASSLANRGYGNTIYF. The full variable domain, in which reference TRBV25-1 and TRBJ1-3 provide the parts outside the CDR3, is EADIYQTPRYLVIGTGKKITLECSQTMGHDKMYWYQQDPGMELHLIHYSYGVNSTEKGDLSSESTVSRIRTEHFPLTLESARPSHTSQYLCASSLANRGYGNTIYFGEGSWLTVV.

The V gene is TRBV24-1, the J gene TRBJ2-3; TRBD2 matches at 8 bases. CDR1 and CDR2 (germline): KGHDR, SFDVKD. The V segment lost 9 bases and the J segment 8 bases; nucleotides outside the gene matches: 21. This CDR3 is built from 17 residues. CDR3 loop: CATARGPAGASRGTQYF. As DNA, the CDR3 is TGTGCCACCGCGAGGGGTCCAGCGGGGGCCTCCCGGGGTACGCAGTATTTT.

CDR3 coding DNA: TGTGCCAGCTCACCAGGGGTGGCGGGCCCGAACACCGGGGAGCTGTTTTTT. Amino acid sequence: CASSPGVAGPNTGELFF. The chain uses TRBV18 and TRBJ2-2, with D perhaps matching TRBD2 (5 bases). V was trimmed by 2 bases and J by 0 bases, leaving 13 bases between them. CDR1 and CDR2 (germline): KGHSH, LQKENI. The CDR3 has 17 amino acids. The full variable domain, in which reference TRBV18 and TRBJ2-2 provide the parts outside the CDR3, is NAGVMQNPRHLVRRRGQEARLRCSPMKGHSHVYWYRQLPEEGLKFMVYLQKENIIDESGMPKERFSAEFPKEGPSILRIQQVVRGDSAAYFCASSPGVAGPNTGELFFGEGSRLTVL.